The rows below give T cell receptor beta chains drawn from one sample of a study of shared clonotypes between healthy human individuals. Using immunoSEQ multiplex PCR, the repertoire was profiled, and TCRdb retains in-frame clones only, with some absent. The top ten hold 1.2% of the sample, which has about 1,800,000 clones, just under 95% seen once. The source material was naive CD8+ T cells sorted from blood. The receptors stem from a young man in good health. The CDR3 runs from the conserved cysteine through the conserved F or W. A D gene is named only where the DNA matches it firmly. Clone size appears in some rows only: once, few, many, or a class for an expanded clone.

size: NA; V: TRBV11-2; length: 17; J: TRBJ2-3; D: NA; DNA: TGTGCCAGCAGCTTATGGATAGGGGGGGTTGGCACAGATACGCAGTATTTT; CDR3: CASSLWIGGVGTDTQYF
size: once; V: TRBV7-6; length: 16; J: TRBJ2-1; D: NA; DNA: TGTGCCAGCAGCTTAGCGTGGACAGCGGCCTACAATGAGCAGTTCTTC; CDR3: CASSLAWTAAYNEQFF
size: NA; V: TRBV21-1; length: 18; J: TRBJ1-1; D: NA; DNA: TGTGCCAGCAGCAAAGAGCTAATTGGCAGAGTAATGAACACTGAAGCTTTCTTT; CDR3: CASSKELIGRVMNTEAFF
size: NA; V: TRBV5-6; length: 14; J: TRBJ2-5; D: NA; DNA: TGTGCCAGCAGCTTGGCGCCCAGGGCGGAGACCCAGTACTTC; CDR3: CASSLAPRAETQYF
size: NA; V: TRBV5-1; length: 14; J: TRBJ2-7; D: NA; DNA: TGCGCCAGCAGCTTGGCGGGGACTCTCTACGAGCAGTACTTC; CDR3: CASSLAGTLYEQYF
size: NA; V: TRBV5-4; length: 14; J: TRBJ1-1; D: NA; DNA: TGTGCCAGCAGCTTCCCTTGGGGGAGCACTGAAGCTTTCTTT; CDR3: CASSFPWGSTEAFF
size: NA; V: TRBV16; length: 12; J: TRBJ2-5; D: NA; DNA: TGTGCCAGCAGCCAAGATGGTGAGACCCAGTACTTC; CDR3: CASSQDGETQYF
size: NA; V: TRBV13; length: 14; J: TRBJ1-2; D: NA; DNA: TGTGCCAGCAGCTTAAGGGGGGCGCGATCTGGCTACACCTTC; CDR3: CASSLRGARSGYTF
size: NA; V: TRBV2; length: 13; J: TRBJ2-7; D: NA; DNA: TGTGCCAGCAACCTAGGGTCAGGCTACGAGCAGTACTTC; CDR3: CASNLGSGYEQYF
size: NA; V: TRBV5-6; length: 14; J: TRBJ1-2; D: TRBD1; DNA: TGTGCCAGCAGCTTTGGGACAGGGGGCATTGGCTACACCTTC; CDR3: CASSFGTGGIGYTF
size: once; V: TRBV15; length: 14; J: TRBJ2-7; D: NA; DNA: TGTGCCACCGGGGGGGGCCTTGCGTCCTACGAGCAGTACTTC; CDR3: CATGGGLASYEQYF
size: NA; V: TRBV28; length: 15; J: TRBJ2-7; D: TRBD2; DNA: TGTGCCAGCAGACAGCTAGCGGGGGACAACTACGAGCAGTACTTC; CDR3: CASRQLAGDNYEQYF
size: NA; V: TRBV4-1; length: 14; J: TRBJ2-5; D: TRBD1; DNA: TGCGCCAGCAGTCCACAGGGGTTTCAAGAGACCCAGTACTTC; CDR3: CASSPQGFQETQYF
size: NA; V: TRBV27; length: 16; J: TRBJ2-7; D: NA; DNA: TGTGCCAGCAGTTCGAGTGCCGGGAGCCGCCATCTCGAGCAGTACTTC; CDR3: CASSSSAGSRHLEQYF
size: NA; V: TRBV28; length: 14; J: TRBJ2-5; D: TRBD2; DNA: TGTGCCAGCAGCGTGAGCGGGGGTTTTGAGACCCAGTACTTC; CDR3: CASSVSGGFETQYF
size: NA; V: TRBV14; length: 14; J: TRBJ2-7; D: TRBD1; DNA: TGTGCCAGCAGCCAGACAGGGGGTAGTTACGAGCAGTACTTC; CDR3: CASSQTGGSYEQYF
size: NA; V: TRBV5-6; length: 13; J: TRBJ2-1; D: NA; DNA: TGTGCCAGCAGCTTGGGTAGCGGAATTGAGCAGTTCTTC; CDR3: CASSLGSGIEQFF
size: NA; V: TRBV11-2; length: 15; J: TRBJ2-2; D: NA; DNA: TGTGCCAGCAGCTTAGTTGGTGGGAACACCGGGGAGCTGTTTTTT; CDR3: CASSLVGGNTGELFF
size: NA; V: TRBV7-9; length: 15; J: TRBJ2-1; D: TRBD2; DNA: TGTGCCAGCAGCCATGGGACTAGCGGGTACAATGAGCAGTTCTTC; CDR3: CASSHGTSGYNEQFF
size: once; V: TRBV7-9; length: 13; J: TRBJ2-2; D: NA; DNA: TGTGCCAGCAGCTCAACCCAGGGGGGGGAGCTGTTTTTT; CDR3: CASSSTQGGELFF
size: once; V: TRBV7-9; length: 15; J: TRBJ2-1; D: TRBD1; DNA: TGTGCCAGCAGCGCGGGACAGGGGGCGTTAGTTGAGCAGTTCTTC; CDR3: CASSAGQGALVEQFF
size: once; V: TRBV19; length: 14; J: TRBJ1-3; D: NA; DNA: TGTGCCAGTAGTATGCTGGGCTCTGGAAACACCATATATTTT; CDR3: CASSMLGSGNTIYF
size: once; V: TRBV7-9; length: 14; J: TRBJ2-5; D: NA; DNA: TGTGCCAGCAGCCCCTACAGTCCAGTGATGGCCCAGTACTTC; CDR3: CASSPYSPVMAQYF
size: NA; V: TRBV6-5; length: 15; J: TRBJ2-1; D: NA; DNA: TGTGCCAGCAGTCCAGACTGGAATCAAAACAATGAGCAGTTCTTC; CDR3: CASSPDWNQNNEQFF
size: NA; V: TRBV19; length: 13; J: TRBJ1-1; D: TRBD1; DNA: TGTGCCAGTAGTTTGACAGGGTTCACTGAAGCTTTCTTT; CDR3: CASSLTGFTEAFF
size: NA; V: TRBV7-9; length: 16; J: TRBJ2-1; D: NA; DNA: TGTGCCAGCAGCCCCCGAGCGGGTTCCTCCTACAATGAGCAGTTCTTC; CDR3: CASSPRAGSSYNEQFF
size: once; V: TRBV6-1; length: 15; J: TRBJ2-7; D: NA; DNA: TGTGCCAGCAGTGAAGGGACCGACAACGTCTACGAGCAGTACTTC; CDR3: CASSEGTDNVYEQYF
size: NA; V: TRBV7-3; length: 14; J: TRBJ1-1; D: NA; DNA: TGTGCCAGCAGCTTAATCGGTGGAAACACTGAAGCTTTCTTT; CDR3: CASSLIGGNTEAFF
size: NA; V: TRBV9; length: 16; J: TRBJ2-7; D: NA; DNA: TGTGCCAGCAGCGCAAGCTCTGGGGCGGGAAGCTACGAGCAGTACTTC; CDR3: CASSASSGAGSYEQYF
size: NA; V: TRBV4-3; length: 18; J: TRBJ2-2; D: TRBD1; DNA: TGCGCCAGCAGCCAAGAATTTGGGACAGGGCCAAGGGCCGGGGAGCTGTTTTTT; CDR3: CASSQEFGTGPRAGELFF
size: NA; V: TRBV9; length: 15; J: TRBJ2-7; D: TRBD2; DNA: TGTGCCAGCAGCCCCGGGACTAGCGGAGCCTACGAGCAGTACTTC; CDR3: CASSPGTSGAYEQYF
size: NA; V: TRBV4-1; length: 13; J: TRBJ2-3; D: NA; DNA: TGCGCCAGCAGCCTTCTACTCTCAGATACGCAGTATTTT; CDR3: CASSLLLSDTQYF
size: NA; V: TRBV9; length: 15; J: TRBJ1-1; D: TRBD1; DNA: TGTGCCAGCAGCGACCAACAGGGGCAGGGGACTGAAGCTTTCTTT; CDR3: CASSDQQGQGTEAFF
size: few; V: TRBV11-2; length: 14; J: TRBJ1-6; D: NA; DNA: TGTGCCAGCAGCTTTCAGGAGTATAATTCACCCCTCCACTTT; CDR3: CASSFQEYNSPLHF
size: NA; V: TRBV5-1; length: 15; J: TRBJ1-1; D: NA; DNA: TGCGCCAGCAGCTTGGTGGGCCTAATGAACACTGAAGCTTTCTTT; CDR3: CASSLVGLMNTEAFF
size: NA; V: TRBV9; length: 15; J: TRBJ1-3; D: NA; DNA: TGTGCCAGCAGAAGGGGCTCAGGCTCTGGAAACACCATATATTTT; CDR3: CASRRGSGSGNTIYF
size: NA; V: TRBV7-2; length: 17; J: TRBJ2-1; D: TRBD2; DNA: TGTGCCAGCAGCTCCCTACCGACTAGCGGGAGCTACAATGAGCAGTTCTTC; CDR3: CASSSLPTSGSYNEQFF
size: few; V: TRBV6-5; length: 14; J: TRBJ1-2; D: NA; DNA: TGTGCCAGCAGTTACTCGGGGCAGCTCTATGGCTACACCTTC; CDR3: CASSYSGQLYGYTF
size: NA; V: TRBV11-2; length: 15; J: TRBJ2-7; D: NA; DNA: TGTGCCAGCAGCCCTAGCTTGTATCTCTCCTACGAGCAGTACTTC; CDR3: CASSPSLYLSYEQYF
size: NA; V: TRBV9; length: 15; J: TRBJ2-7; D: TRBD1; DNA: TGTGCCAGCAGCGTAGGCGGACAGGGCTCCTACGAGCAGTACTTC; CDR3: CASSVGGQGSYEQYF
size: NA; V: TRBV13; length: 15; J: TRBJ2-2; D: NA; DNA: TGTGCCAGCAGCTTAGCAGGGACTGCGACCGGGGAGCTGTTTTTT; CDR3: CASSLAGTATGELFF
size: NA; V: TRBV6-1; length: 14; J: TRBJ1-5; D: NA; DNA: TGTGCCAGCAGTGGTGACAGGAACAATCAGCCCCAGCATTTT; CDR3: CASSGDRNNQPQHF
size: NA; V: TRBV5-6; length: 14; J: TRBJ2-7; D: NA; DNA: TGTGCCAGCAGAATGGGACATTATTCCTACGAGCAGTACTTC; CDR3: CASRMGHYSYEQYF
size: few; V: TRBV6-5; length: 12; J: TRBJ1-2; D: TRBD1; DNA: TGTGCCAGCAGACGACAGGGATATGGCTACACCTTC; CDR3: CASRRQGYGYTF
size: NA; V: TRBV7-9; length: 14; J: TRBJ2-2; D: NA; DNA: TGTGCCAGCAGCCCCCCGTGGAACACCGGGGAGCTGTTTTTT; CDR3: CASSPPWNTGELFF